Following are 26 T cell receptor beta chains from one sample sequenced in a study of blood T cell repertoires in COVID-19. Profiling relied on immunoSEQ multiplex PCR, and the TCRdb table lists in-frame clones only, not all of them. The sample consists of 300,000 or so clones, approximately 89% of them appearing once. Material: peripheral blood. The receptor set was obtained from a woman in her 30s who had recovered from COVID-19.

This clone was counted once. The chain uses TRBV9 and TRBJ1-2; D perhaps matches TRBD1 (6 bases). CDR1 and CDR2 (germline): SGDLS, YYNGEE. CDR3 length: 15 residues. Trimming took off 3 bases at V and 0 bases at J, with 12 bases between the two ends. In DNA form, the CDR3 reads TGTGCCAGCAGCGGCCGGACAGCGCCTAACTATGGCTACACCTTC. Its translation is CASSGRTAPNYGYTF. Drawing the rest from reference TRBV9 and TRBJ1-2, the complete variable domain is DSGVTQTPKHLITATGQRVTLRCSPRSGDLSVYWYQQSLDQGLQFLIQYYNGEERAKGNILERFSAQQFPDLHSELNLSSLELGDSALYFCASSGRTAPNYGYTFGSGTRLTVV.

The chain employs TRBV14 and TRBJ1-2; D possibly corresponds to TRBD1 (6 bases). The CDR3 totals 15 residues. CDR1 is SGHDN and CDR2 is FVKESK in the germline V gene. Trimming stripped 2 bases from V and 4 bases from J, with 14 bases between. The DNA of the CDR3 is TGTGCCAGCAGCCAACGGGACATCGGTGTCTATGGCTACACCTTC. This encodes CASSQRDIGVYGYTF.

The chain is built from TRBV2 and TRBJ1-6; 7 bases are shared with TRBD1. The CDR3 length is 14 residues. Germline V CDR1 and CDR2: SNHLY, FYNNEI. After removal of 7 bases from V and 9 bases from J, the junction contained 9 bases not matched to a gene. In nucleotides, the CDR3 is TGTGCCAGCAAAGTAGGGGGCGGCAGTTCACCCCTCCACTTT. It codes for CASKVGGGSSPLHF.

The CDR3 bases are TGTGCCAGCAGTTCGCCGGGACAGGCACATTCACCCCTCCACTTT. Amino acid sequence: CASSSPGQAHSPLHF. The gene calls are TRBV28 and TRBJ1-6; TRBD1 agrees at 8 bases. The CDR3 sequence is 15 residues long. Germline-derived CDR1 and CDR2 are MDHEN and SYDVKM. With 4 bases clipped from V and 8 bases from J, the junction kept 7 bases outside the gene matches.

The chain is built from TRBV19 and TRBJ1-5; 7 bases are a match to TRBD1. Trimming took 6 bases from V and 9 from J; bases not matched to a gene: 5. CDR3 length: 12 residues. Germline V gene data show CDR1 as LNHDA and CDR2 as SQIVND (reference sequence). CDR3 sequence: CASRDREWPQHF. The CDR3 DNA reads as TGTGCCAGTAGAGACAGGGAGTGGCCCCAGCATTTT. The full variable domain, its missing parts supplied by reference TRBV19 and TRBJ1-5, is DGGITQSPKYLFRKEGQNVTLSCEQNLNHDAMYWYRQDPGQGLRLIYYSQIVNDFQKGDIAEGYSVSREKKESFPLTVTSAQKNPTAFYLCASRDREWPQHFGDGTRLSIL.

This sequence joins TRBV7-9 and TRBJ2-2; D possibly corresponds to TRBD2 (6 bases). Germline assignment: CDR1 SEHNR and CDR2 FQNEAQ (reference sequence). The CDR3 is 15 residues long. Trimming left V 5 bases short and J 0 bases short, with 10 bases between. The CDR3 loop reads CASSLRRANTGELFF. The CDR3 coding sequence is TGTGCCAGCAGCCTCCGGAGGGCGAACACCGGGGAGCTGTTTTTT.

The CDR3 sequence: CASRTGNQETQYF. In DNA, the CDR3 is TGTGCCAGTAGGACAGGGAACCAAGAGACCCAGTACTTC. This rearrangement joins TRBV19 to TRBJ2-5; 7 nucleotides align to TRBD1. Trimming took 6 bases from V and 0 from J; bases not matched to a gene: 1. The germline CDR1 and CDR2 sequences are LNHDA and SQIVND (reference sequence). This CDR3 contains 13 residues.

The chain employs TRBV7-9 and TRBJ1-1, with 7 bases that match TRBD1. Trimming cost V 5 bases and J 4 bases; bases outside gene matches: 7. The CDR3 sequence is 14 residues long. Looked up from germline, CDR1 is SEHNR and CDR2 is FQNEAQ (reference sequence). The CDR3 sequence: CASSDQGVSTEAFF. In DNA, the CDR3 is TGTGCCAGCAGCGACCAGGGGGTGAGCACTGAAGCTTTCTTT.

The chain combines TRBV15 with TRBJ1-2, with 7 bases lining up with TRBD1. Trimming took 1 base from V and 6 from J; bases not matched to a gene: 17. This CDR3 region has 18 residues. Germline CDR1 and CDR2: LNHNV and YYDKDF (reference sequence). DNA for the CDR3: TGTGCCACCAGCAGAGGAGTCAGGGGGTTGGGATGGATTGATGGCTACACCTTC. As protein: CATSRGVRGLGWIDGYTF. Filled out from reference TRBV15 and TRBJ1-2, the complete variable domain reads DAMVIQNPRYQVTQFGKPVTLSCSQTLNHNVMYWYQQKSSQAPKLLFHYYDKDFNNEADTPDNFQSRRPNTSFCFLDIRSPGLGDTAMYLCATSRGVRGLGWIDGYTFGSGTRLTVV.

This clone has only a few counts. The chain uses TRBV29-1 and TRBJ2-3, with TRBD2 matching over 8 bases. CDR3 length equals 16 residues. Unmatched junction bases numbered 20, after V lost 4 bases and J lost 11 bases. CDR1 is SQVTM and CDR2 is ANQGSEA in the germline V gene. The CDR3 region has the DNA TGCAGCGTTGGGGGGCGCGGGGGGAGACTAACAGCGGAGCAGTATTTT. The encoded protein is CSVGGRGGRLTAEQYF.

CDR3 nucleotides: TGTGCCAGCAGTTTAACGAGACAAAATACGCAGTATTTT. As protein: CASSLTRQNTQYF. V gene TRBV12-3 or TRBV12-4 combines with J gene TRBJ2-3; unclear D gene. This CDR3 has 13 amino acids. The V end was cut by 2 bases, the J end by 7 bases, with 10 bases between.

This sequence joins TRBV3-1 (or the pseudogene TRBV3-2) and TRBJ2-2, with 7 bases that match TRBD1. The CDR3 length is 13 residues. J was trimmed by 6 bases and V by 5 bases; bases with no gene match: 3. The germline V gene has CDR1 LGHDT and CDR2 YNNKEL (reference sequence). CDR3 protein: CASSVQGSGELFF. The CDR3 bases are TGTGCCAGCAGCGTACAGGGGTCCGGGGAGCTGTTTTTT.

The J gene is TRBJ2-3, the V gene TRBV7-2; TRBD2 agrees at 7 bases. The germline gives CDR1 SGHTA, CDR2 FQGNSA. V trimming: 3 bases; J trimming: 3 bases; junction bases outside the gene matches: 6. CDR3 length: 15 residues. In nucleotides, the CDR3 is TGTGCCAGCAGCTTCGGGACTATGAGGACAGATACGCAGTATTTT. Its protein is CASSFGTMRTDTQYF.

This sequence joins TRBV6-1 and TRBJ1-1; a possible D gene is TRBD1 (6 bases). Germline CDR1 reads MNHNS; CDR2 reads SASEGT. Trimming pared 0 bases from V and 4 bases from J, leaving 15 bases between. The CDR3 spans 16 residues. This chain's CDR3 is CASSEALGGWVTEAFF. In DNA, the CDR3 is TGTGCCAGCAGTGAAGCCCTAGGGGGATGGGTCACTGAAGCTTTCTTT.

The chain links TRBV15 to TRBJ2-5, with TRBD1 identical over 8 bases. There are 13 residues in the CDR3. Germline V gene lookup returns CDR1 LNHNV and CDR2 YYDKDF (reference sequence). Trimming removed 3 bases from V and 9 bases from J; junction bases left unmatched: 6. The CDR3 spells CATSRQGAWAQYF. The CDR3 DNA follows: TGTGCCACCAGCAGGCAGGGGGCGTGGGCCCAGTACTTC.

This clone was found once. The identical CDR3 is also encoded by other nucleotide sequences in the sample. J is TRBJ2-7 and V is TRBV9; 8 nucleotides line up with TRBD1. The CDR3 is 13 amino acids. Losses at the gene ends were 4 bases for V and 4 bases for J; bases not matched to a gene: 4. Germline-derived CDR1 and CDR2 are SGDLS and YYNGEE. The CDR3 reads CASSPTGAYEQYF. As DNA, the CDR3 is TGTGCCAGCAGCCCGACAGGGGCGTACGAGCAGTACTTC.

The chain has TRBV19 and TRBJ2-2, with 8 bases fitting TRBD2. V lost 5 bases and J lost 3; bases outside the gene matches: 14. Germline V CDR1 and CDR2: LNHDA, SQIVND (reference sequence). The CDR3 is made up of 18 amino acids. As DNA, the CDR3 is TGTGCCAGTAGTTCGACCGGGACTAGGGACCCGCACACCGGGGAGCTGTTTTTT. Protein product: CASSSTGTRDPHTGELFF.

This clone was seen only once. This chain uses TRBV28 with TRBJ2-7; the match to TRBD1 covers 9 bases. J was trimmed by 6 bases and V by 9 bases; bases with no gene match: 12. Germline CDR1 reads MDHEN; CDR2 reads SYDVKM. The CDR3 covers 14 residues. The DNA for the CDR3 is TGTGCCAGTGAGCGGGGACAGGGTGGCCTCGAGCAGTACTTC. Its protein product is CASERGQGGLEQYF.

The chain employs TRBV7-3 and TRBJ2-2; 7 bases line up with TRBD2. CDR3 size: 15 residues. CDR1 and CDR2 (germline): SGHTA, FQGTGA. V lost 2 bases to trimming and J lost 4 bases; unmatched junction nucleotides: 4. CDR3 loop: CASSLRGEGTGELFF. The CDR3 DNA reads TGTGCCAGCAGCTTACGAGGGGAGGGCACCGGGGAGCTGTTTTTT. The whole variable domain, filled in from reference TRBV7-3 and TRBJ2-2, reads GAGVSQTPSNKVTEKGKYVELRCDPISGHTALYWYRQSLGQGPEFLIYFQGTGAADDSGLPNDRFFAVRPEGSVSTLKIQRTERGDSAVYLCASSLRGEGTGELFFGEGSRLTVL.

The CDR3 region has the DNA TGTGCCAGTAGTAAACAGGAGAATGAAAAACTGTTTTTT. This gives the protein CASSKQENEKLFF. This chain joins TRBV19 and TRBJ1-4; D might be TRBD1 (5 bases). V dropped 4 bases and J dropped 5 bases, with 8 bases sitting between them. The V gene's germline CDR1 is LNHDA and CDR2 SQIVND (reference sequence). The CDR3 is 13 amino acids.

The CDR3 DNA sequence: TGTGCCACCAGCAGAGAGGCAGGGGTCCCCCTTAGCACAGATACGCAGTATTTT. Translated: CATSREAGVPLSTDTQYF. This chain joins TRBV15 and TRBJ2-3, with D maybe TRBD1 (6 bases). V lost 0 bases to trimming and J lost 0 bases, with 16 bases between them. Germline loops: CDR1 LNHNV, CDR2 YYDKDF (reference sequence). The CDR3 loop spans 18 amino acids.

The chain couples TRBV10-3 to TRBJ1-1, with TRBD1 matching 11 bases. With V trimmed by 10 bases and J by 3 bases, 7 bases remained unmatched. The CDR3 sequence is 14 residues long. Germline V gene data show CDR1 as ENHRY and CDR2 as SYGVKD. The CDR3 DNA sequence: TGTGCCACCACGGGACAGGGGGGAGACACTGAAGCTTTCTTT. Its protein is CATTGQGGDTEAFF.

This clone was counted only a few times. The rearrangement uses TRBV9 and TRBJ1-6, with D perhaps matching TRBD1 (5 bases). The ends were cut back, 4 bases at V and 9 bases at J, with 17 bases in the middle. Germline CDR1 is SGDLS and CDR2 is YYNGEE. The CDR3 contains 15 residues. This chain's CDR3 is CASSSGTSSFSPLHF. CDR3 sequence (DNA): TGTGCCAGCAGCTCAGGGACTTCGTCCTTTTCACCCCTCCACTTT.

The count of this clone is one. This chain joins TRBV5-1 and TRBJ2-2, with 8 bases matching TRBD2. Per the germline V gene, CDR1 is SGHRS and CDR2 is YFSETQ. The CDR3 loop spans 15 amino acids. V lost 4 bases and J lost 9; bases outside the gene matches: 11. In nucleotides, the CDR3 is TGCGCCAGCAGCGGAACGGGGGGGCAAGGCAGGGAGCTGTTTTTT. Amino acids: CASSGTGGQGRELFF.

The genes are TRBV3-1 (or the pseudogene TRBV3-2) and TRBJ2-4; 9 nucleotides agree with TRBD1. Germline assignment: CDR1 LGHDT and CDR2 YNNKEL (reference sequence). This CDR3 is 15 amino acids long. V lost 3 bases, J lost 8 bases, and 8 bases stayed unmatched. CDR3 residues: CASSQAQGAGDIQYF. In DNA, the CDR3 is TGTGCCAGCAGCCAGGCACAGGGGGCCGGGGACATTCAGTACTTC.

V is TRBV2 and J is TRBJ1-1; D remains ambiguous. Trimming removed 4 bases at V and 1 base at J, with 13 bases between. Germline V lookup: CDR1 SNHLY, CDR2 FYNNEI. This CDR3 has 15 amino acids. The CDR3 DNA sequence: TGTGCCAGCAGTGTCCTGGCAGATCCGAACACTGAAGCTTTCTTT. Translation: CASSVLADPNTEAFF.